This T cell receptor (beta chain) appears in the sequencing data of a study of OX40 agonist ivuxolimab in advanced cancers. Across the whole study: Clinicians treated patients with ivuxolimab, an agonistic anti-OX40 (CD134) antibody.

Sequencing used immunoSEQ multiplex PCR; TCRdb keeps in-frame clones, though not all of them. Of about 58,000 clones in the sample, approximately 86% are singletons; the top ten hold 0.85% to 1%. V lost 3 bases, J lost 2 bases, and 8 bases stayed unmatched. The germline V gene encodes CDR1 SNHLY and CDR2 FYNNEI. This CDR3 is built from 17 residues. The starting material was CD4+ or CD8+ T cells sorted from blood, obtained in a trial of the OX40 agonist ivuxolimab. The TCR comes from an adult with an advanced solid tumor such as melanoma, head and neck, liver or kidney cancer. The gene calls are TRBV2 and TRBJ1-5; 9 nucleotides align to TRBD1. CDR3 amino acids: CASSDDDRGVRNQPQHF. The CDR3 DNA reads TGTGCCAGCAGTGATGACGACAGGGGGGTCCGCAATCAGCCCCAGCATTTT.